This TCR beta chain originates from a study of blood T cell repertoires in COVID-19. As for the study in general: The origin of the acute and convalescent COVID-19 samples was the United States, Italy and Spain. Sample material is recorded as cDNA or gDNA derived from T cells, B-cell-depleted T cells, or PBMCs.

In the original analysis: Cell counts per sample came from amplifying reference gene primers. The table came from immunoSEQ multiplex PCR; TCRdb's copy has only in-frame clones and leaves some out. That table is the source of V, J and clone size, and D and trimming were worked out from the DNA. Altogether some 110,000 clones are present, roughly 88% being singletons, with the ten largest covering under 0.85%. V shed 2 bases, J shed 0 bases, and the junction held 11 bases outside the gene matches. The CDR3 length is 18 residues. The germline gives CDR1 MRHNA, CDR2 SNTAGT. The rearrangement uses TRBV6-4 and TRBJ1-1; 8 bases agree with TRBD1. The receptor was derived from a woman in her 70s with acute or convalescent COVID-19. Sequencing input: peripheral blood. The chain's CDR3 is CASSDPGQAGRLNTEAFF. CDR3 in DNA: TGTGCCAGCAGTGACCCGGGACAGGCGGGGAGGCTGAACACTGAAGCTTTCTTT.